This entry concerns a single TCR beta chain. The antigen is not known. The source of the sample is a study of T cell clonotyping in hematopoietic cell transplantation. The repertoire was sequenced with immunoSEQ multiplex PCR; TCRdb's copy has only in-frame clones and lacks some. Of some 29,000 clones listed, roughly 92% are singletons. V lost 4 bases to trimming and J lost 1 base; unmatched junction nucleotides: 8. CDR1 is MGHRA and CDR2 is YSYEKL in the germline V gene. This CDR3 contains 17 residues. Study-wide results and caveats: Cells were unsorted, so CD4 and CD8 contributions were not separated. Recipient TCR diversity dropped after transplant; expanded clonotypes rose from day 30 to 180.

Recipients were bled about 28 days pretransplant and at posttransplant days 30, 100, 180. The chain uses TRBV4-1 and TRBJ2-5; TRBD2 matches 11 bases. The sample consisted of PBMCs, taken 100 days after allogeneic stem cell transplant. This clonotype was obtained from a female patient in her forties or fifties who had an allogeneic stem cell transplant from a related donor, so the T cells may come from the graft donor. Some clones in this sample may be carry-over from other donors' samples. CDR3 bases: TGCGCCAGCAGCCTATCCGCGGGACTAGCGGCCCAAGAGACCCAGTACTTC. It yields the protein CASSLSAGLAAQETQYF.